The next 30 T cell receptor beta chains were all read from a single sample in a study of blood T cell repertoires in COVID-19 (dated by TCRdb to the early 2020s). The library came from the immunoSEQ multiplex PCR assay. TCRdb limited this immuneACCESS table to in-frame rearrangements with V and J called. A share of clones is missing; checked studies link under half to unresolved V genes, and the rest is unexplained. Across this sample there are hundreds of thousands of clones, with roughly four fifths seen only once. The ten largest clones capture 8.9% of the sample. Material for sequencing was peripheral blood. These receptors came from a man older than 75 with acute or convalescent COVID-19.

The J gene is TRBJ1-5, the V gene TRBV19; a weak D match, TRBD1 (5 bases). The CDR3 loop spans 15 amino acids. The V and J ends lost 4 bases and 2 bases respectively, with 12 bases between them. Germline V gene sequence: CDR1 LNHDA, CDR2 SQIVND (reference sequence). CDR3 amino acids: CASSSDSLRNQPQHF. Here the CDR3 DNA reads TGTGCCAGTAGTAGTGACAGCCTCCGCAATCAGCCCCAGCATTTT.

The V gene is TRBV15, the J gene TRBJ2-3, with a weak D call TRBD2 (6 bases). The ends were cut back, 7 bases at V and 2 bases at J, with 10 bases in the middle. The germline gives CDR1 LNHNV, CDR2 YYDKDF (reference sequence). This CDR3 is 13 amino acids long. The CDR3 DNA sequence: TGTGCCACCAAACGGGGGAACACAGATACGCAGTATTTT. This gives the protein CATKRGNTDTQYF.

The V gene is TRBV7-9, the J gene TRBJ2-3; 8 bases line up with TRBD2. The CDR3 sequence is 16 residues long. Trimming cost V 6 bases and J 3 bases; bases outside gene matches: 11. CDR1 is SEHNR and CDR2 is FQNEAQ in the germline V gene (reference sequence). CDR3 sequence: CASRFPFAGGTDTQYF. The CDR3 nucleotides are TGTGCCAGCAGATTCCCTTTTGCGGGGGGTACAGATACGCAGTATTTT.

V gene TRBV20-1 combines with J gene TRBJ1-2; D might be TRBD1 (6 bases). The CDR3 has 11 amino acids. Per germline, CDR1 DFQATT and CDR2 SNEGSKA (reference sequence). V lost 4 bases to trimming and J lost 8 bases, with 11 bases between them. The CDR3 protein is CSATDSKGYTF. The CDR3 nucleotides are TGCAGTGCTACGGACAGTAAGGGCTACACCTTC.

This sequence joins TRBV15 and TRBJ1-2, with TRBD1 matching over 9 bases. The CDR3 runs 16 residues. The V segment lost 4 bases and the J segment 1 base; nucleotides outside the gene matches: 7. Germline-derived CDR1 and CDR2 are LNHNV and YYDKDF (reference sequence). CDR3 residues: CATSIFGTGSNYGYTF. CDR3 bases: TGTGCCACCAGCATTTTTGGGACAGGGAGTAACTATGGCTACACCTTC.

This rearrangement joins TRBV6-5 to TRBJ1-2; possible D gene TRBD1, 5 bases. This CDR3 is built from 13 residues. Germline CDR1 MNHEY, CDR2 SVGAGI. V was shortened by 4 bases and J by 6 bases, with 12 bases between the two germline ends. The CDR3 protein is CASSWAGRNGYTF. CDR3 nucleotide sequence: TGTGCCAGCAGTTGGGCAGGGAGGAATGGCTACACCTTC.

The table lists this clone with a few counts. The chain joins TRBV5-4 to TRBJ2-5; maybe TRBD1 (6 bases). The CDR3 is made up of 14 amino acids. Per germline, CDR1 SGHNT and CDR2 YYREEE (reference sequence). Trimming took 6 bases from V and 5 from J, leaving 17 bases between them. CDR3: CASTRGRGEETQYF. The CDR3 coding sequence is TGTGCCAGCACTCGGGGCAGGGGCGAGGAGACCCAGTACTTC.

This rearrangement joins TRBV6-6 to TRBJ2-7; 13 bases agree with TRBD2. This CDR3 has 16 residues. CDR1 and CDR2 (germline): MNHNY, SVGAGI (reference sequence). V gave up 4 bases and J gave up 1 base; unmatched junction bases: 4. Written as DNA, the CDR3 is TGTGCCAGCAGTTGGACTAGCGGGGGACAGTCCTACGAGCAGTACTTC. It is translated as CASSWTSGGQSYEQYF.

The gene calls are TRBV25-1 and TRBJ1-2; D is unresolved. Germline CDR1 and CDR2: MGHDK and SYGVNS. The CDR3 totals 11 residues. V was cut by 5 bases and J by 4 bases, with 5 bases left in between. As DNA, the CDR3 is TGTGCCAGCAGTCGAGGCTATGGCTACACCTTC. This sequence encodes CASSRGYGYTF.

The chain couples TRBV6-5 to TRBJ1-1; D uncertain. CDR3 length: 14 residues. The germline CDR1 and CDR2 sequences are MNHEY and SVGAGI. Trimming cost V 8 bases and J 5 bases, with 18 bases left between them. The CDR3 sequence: CASQPETRRTEAFF. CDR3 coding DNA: TGTGCCAGCCAACCAGAAACTAGAAGGACTGAAGCTTTCTTT.

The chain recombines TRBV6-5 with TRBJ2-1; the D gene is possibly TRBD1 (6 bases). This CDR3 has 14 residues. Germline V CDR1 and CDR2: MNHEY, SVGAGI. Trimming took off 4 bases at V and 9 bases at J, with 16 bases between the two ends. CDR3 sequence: CASSFIIQGSEQFF. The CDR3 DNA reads TGTGCCAGCAGTTTCATAATACAGGGTAGTGAGCAGTTCTTC.

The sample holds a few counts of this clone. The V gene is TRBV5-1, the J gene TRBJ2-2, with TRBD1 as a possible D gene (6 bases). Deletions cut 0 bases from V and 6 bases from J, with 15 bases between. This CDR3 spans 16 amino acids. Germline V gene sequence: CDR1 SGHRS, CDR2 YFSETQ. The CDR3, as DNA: TGCGCCAGCAGCTTGGAGGCGGCAGGGGTCCCCGGGGAGCTGTTTTTT. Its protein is CASSLEAAGVPGELFF.

The CDR3 DNA reads as TGTGCCAGCAGTTTTCCCGGTGAGCAGTTCTTC. Protein product: CASSFPGEQFF. J is TRBJ2-1 and V is TRBV12-3 or TRBV12-4; D call uncertain. CDR3 length: 11 residues. Trimming removed 3 bases at V and 9 bases at J, with 6 bases between.

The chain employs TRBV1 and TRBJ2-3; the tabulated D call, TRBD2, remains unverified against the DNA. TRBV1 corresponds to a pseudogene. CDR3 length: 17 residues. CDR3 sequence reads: CTSSPPASGRATDTQYF. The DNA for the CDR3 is TGCACCAGCAGCCCGCCCGCCAGCGGGAGGGCCACAGATACGCAGTATTTT.

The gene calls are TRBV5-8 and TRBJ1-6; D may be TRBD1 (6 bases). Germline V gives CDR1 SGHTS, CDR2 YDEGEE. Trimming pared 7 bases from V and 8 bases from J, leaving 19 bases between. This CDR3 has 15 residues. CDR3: CASGTGRETYSPLHF. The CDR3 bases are TGTGCCAGCGGAACAGGGAGGGAGACCTATTCACCCCTCCACTTT. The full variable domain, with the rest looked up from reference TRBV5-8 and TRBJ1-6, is EAGVTQSPTHLIKTRGQQATLRCSPISGHTSVYWYQQALGLGLQFLLWYDEGEERNRGNFPPRFSGRQFPNYSSELNVNALELEDSALYLCASGTGRETYSPLHFGNGTRLTVT.

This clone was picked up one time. The CDR3 reads CASSLTTQGDTQYF. CDR3 bases: TGTGCCAGCAGCTTAACCACCCAGGGCGATACGCAGTATTTT. This chain joins TRBV7-3 and TRBJ2-3; D perhaps matches TRBD1 (5 bases). The CDR3 contains 14 residues. Trimming shortened V by 0 bases and J by 6 bases, and 10 bases separated the two germline ends. Germline V gene data show CDR1 as SGHTA and CDR2 as FQGTGA.

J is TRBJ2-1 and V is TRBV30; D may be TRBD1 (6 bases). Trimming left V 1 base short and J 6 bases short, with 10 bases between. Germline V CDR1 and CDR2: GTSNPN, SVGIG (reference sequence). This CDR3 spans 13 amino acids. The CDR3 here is CAWSETGRNEQFF. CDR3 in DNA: TGTGCCTGGAGTGAAACAGGGCGCAATGAGCAGTTCTTC.

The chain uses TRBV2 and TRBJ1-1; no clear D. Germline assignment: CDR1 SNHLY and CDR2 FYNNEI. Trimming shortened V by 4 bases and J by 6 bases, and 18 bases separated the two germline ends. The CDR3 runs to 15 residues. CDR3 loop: CASSGGGPLGAEAFF. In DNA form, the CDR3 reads TGTGCCAGCAGTGGTGGAGGCCCCCTAGGCGCTGAAGCTTTCTTT.

The DNA for the CDR3 is TGTGCCAGTAGTCCACGGGACACCCGTCGTTTGCCCCAGCATTTT. Translated: CASSPRDTRRLPQHF. The chain links TRBV19 to TRBJ1-5; D may be TRBD1 (6 bases). V was shortened by 5 bases and J by 9 bases, with 20 bases between the two germline ends. The CDR3 runs to 15 residues. Looked up from germline, CDR1 is LNHDA and CDR2 is SQIVND (reference sequence).

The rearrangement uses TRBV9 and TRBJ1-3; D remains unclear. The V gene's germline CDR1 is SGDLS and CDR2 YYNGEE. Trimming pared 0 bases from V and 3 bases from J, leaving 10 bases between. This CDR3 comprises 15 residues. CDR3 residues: CASSVERGNGNTIYF. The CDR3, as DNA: TGTGCCAGCAGCGTAGAGCGGGGAAATGGAAACACCATATATTTT.

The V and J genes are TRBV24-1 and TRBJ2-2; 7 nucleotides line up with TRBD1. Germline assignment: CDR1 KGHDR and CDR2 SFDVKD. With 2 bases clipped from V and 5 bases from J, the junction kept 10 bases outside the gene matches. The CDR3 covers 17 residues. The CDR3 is CATSDYKTGSSTGELFF. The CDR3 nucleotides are TGTGCCACCAGTGATTACAAGACAGGGTCGAGTACCGGGGAGCTGTTTTTT.

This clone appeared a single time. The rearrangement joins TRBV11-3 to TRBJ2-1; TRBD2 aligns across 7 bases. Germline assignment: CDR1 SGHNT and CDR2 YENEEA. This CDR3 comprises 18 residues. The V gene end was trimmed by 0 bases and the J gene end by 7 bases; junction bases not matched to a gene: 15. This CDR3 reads CASSLDPRISGRGNEQFF. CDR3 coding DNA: TGTGCCAGCAGCTTAGATCCTCGGATTAGCGGGCGGGGGAATGAGCAGTTCTTC. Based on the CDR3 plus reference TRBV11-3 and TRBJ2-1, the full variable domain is EAGVVQSPRYKIIEKKQPVAFWCNPISGHNTLYWYLQNLGQGPELLIRYENEEAVDDSQLPKDRFSAERLKGVDSTLKIQPAELGDSAVYLCASSLDPRISGRGNEQFFGPGTRLTVL.

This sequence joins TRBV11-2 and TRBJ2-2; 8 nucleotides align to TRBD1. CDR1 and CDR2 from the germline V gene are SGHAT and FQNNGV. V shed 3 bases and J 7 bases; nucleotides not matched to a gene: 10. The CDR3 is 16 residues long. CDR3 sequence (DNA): TGTGCCAGCAGCTTCGGGAGACAGACAGGGGACGGGGAGCTGTTTTTT. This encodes CASSFGRQTGDGELFF.

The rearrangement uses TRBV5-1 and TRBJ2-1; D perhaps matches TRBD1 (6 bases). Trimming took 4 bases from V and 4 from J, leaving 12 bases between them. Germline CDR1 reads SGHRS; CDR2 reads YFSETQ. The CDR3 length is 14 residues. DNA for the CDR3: TGCGCCAGCAGCGCAGCCGGACAGTACAATGAGCAGTTCTTC. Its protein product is CASSAAGQYNEQFF.

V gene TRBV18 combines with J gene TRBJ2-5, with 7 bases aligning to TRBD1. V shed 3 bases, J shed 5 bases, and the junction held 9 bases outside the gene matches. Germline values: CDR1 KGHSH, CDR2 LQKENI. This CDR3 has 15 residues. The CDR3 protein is CASSPTGARTETQYF. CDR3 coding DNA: TGTGCCAGCTCACCCACAGGGGCGAGGACGGAGACCCAGTACTTC.

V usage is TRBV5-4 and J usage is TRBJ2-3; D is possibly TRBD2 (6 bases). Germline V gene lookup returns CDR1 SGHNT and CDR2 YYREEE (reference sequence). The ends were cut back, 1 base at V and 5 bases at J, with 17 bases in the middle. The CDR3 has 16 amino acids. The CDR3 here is CASSLRGTFNGDTQYF. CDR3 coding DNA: TGTGCCAGCAGCTTGCGGGGGACTTTCAATGGAGATACGCAGTATTTT.

CDR3 region: CASSSRTGAYTF. In DNA form, the CDR3 reads TGTGCCAGCAGTTCGCGGACAGGGGCCTACACCTTC. This chain uses TRBV27 with TRBJ1-2; 9 positions agree with TRBD1. CDR1 is MNHEY and CDR2 is SMNVEV in the germline V gene (reference sequence). The CDR3 extends over 12 amino acids. V was pared by 4 bases and J by 10 bases, with 4 bases of the junction left unmatched.

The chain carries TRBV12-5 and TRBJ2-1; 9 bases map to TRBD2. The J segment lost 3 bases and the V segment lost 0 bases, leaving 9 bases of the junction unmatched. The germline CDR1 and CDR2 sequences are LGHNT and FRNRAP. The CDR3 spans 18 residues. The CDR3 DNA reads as TGTGCTAGTGGTTTGGTACGGGCTAGCGGGGAGCTCTACAATGAGCAGTTCTTC. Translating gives CASGLVRASGELYNEQFF.

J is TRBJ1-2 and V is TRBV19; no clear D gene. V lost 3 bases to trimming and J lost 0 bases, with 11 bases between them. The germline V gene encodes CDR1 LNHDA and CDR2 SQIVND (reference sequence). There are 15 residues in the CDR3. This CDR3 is CASSIPVIANYGYTF. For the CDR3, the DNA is TGTGCCAGTAGTATCCCAGTGATTGCTAACTATGGCTACACCTTC.

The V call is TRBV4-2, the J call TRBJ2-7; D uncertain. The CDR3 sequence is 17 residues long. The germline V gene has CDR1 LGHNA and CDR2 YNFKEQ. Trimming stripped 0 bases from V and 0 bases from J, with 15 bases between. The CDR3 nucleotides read TGTGCCAGCAGCCAAGACCGTCGGTCTTACGTCTCCTACGAGCAGTACTTC. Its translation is CASSQDRRSYVSYEQYF.